Sequencing of this T cell receptor (beta chain) was carried out in a study of T cell changes during pregnancy in multiple sclerosis. Data came from immunoSEQ multiplex PCR; TCRdb stores just in-frame clones and leaves some out. This repertoire shows tens of thousands of clones, just over 90% found once; its top ten account for under 0.7%. Germline CDR1 reads MNHNS; CDR2 reads SASEGT. V was shortened by 10 bases and J by 0 bases, with 16 bases between the two germline ends. The CDR3 runs 14 residues. The source is a female donor in good health, enrolled as a control in a pregnancy study. Sequencing used CD4+ T cells from peripheral blood mononuclear cells, obtained after pregnancy. V and J are TRBV6-1 and TRBJ2-7, with D possibly TRBD2 on 5 matching bases. The CDR3 bases are TGTGCCATCCGAACATCGGGGAGCTCCTACGAGCAGTACTTC. Its protein is CAIRTSGSSYEQYF.